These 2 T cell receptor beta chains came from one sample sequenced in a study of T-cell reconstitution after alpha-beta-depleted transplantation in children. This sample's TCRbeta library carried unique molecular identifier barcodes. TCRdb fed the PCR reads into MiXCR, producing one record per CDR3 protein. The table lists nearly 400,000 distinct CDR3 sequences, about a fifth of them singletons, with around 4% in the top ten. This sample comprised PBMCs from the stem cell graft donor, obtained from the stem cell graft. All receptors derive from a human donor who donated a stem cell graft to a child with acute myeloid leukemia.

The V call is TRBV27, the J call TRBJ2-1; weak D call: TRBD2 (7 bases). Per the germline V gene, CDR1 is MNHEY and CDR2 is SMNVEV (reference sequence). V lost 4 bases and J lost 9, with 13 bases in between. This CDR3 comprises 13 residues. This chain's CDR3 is CASSWGGGAEQFF. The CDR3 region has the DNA TGTGCCAGCAGTTGGGGAGGGGGGGCTGAGCAGTTCTTC.

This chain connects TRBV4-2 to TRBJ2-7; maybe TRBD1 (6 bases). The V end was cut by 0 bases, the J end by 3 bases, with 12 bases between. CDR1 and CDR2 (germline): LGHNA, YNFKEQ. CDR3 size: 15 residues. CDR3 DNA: TGTGCCAGCAGCCAAGATGGGACAAGGCACTACGAGCAGTACTTC. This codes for CASSQDGTRHYEQYF.